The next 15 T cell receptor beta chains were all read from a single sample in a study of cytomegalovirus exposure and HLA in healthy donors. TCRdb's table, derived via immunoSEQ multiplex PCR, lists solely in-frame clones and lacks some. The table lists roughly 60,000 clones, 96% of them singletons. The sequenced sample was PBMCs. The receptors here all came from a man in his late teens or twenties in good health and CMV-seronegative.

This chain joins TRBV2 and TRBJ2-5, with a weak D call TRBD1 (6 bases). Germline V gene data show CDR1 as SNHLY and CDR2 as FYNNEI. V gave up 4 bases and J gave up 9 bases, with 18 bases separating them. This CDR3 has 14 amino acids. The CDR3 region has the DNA TGTGCCAGCAGTGGAAGGCTAGGGGGTCTGGCCCAGTACTTC. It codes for CASSGRLGGLAQYF.

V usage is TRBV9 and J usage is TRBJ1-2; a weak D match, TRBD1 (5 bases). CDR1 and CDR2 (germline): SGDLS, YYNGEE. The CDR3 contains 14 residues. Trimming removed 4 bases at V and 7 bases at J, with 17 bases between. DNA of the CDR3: TGTGCCAGCAGCCCCCGGGAGGGGATCTCTGGCTACACCTTC. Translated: CASSPREGISGYTF.

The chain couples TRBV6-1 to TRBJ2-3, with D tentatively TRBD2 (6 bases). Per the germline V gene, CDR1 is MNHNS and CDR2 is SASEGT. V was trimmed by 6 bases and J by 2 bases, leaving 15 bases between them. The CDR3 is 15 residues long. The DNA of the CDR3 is TGTGCCAGCAGGGGGCGGGACTCCTCCACAGATACGCAGTATTTT. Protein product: CASRGRDSSTDTQYF.

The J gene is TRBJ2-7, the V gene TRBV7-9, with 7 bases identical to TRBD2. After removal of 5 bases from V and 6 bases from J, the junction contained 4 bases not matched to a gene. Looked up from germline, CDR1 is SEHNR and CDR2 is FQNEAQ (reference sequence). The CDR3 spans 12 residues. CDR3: CASSISGGEQYF. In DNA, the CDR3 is TGTGCCAGCAGCATATCGGGGGGCGAGCAGTACTTC.

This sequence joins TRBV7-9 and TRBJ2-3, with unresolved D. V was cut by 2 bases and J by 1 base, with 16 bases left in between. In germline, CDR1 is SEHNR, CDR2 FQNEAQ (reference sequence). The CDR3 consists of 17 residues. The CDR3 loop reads CASSLLNIQLGTDTQYF. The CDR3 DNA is TGTGCCAGCAGCTTACTAAATATACAGTTAGGCACAGATACGCAGTATTTT.

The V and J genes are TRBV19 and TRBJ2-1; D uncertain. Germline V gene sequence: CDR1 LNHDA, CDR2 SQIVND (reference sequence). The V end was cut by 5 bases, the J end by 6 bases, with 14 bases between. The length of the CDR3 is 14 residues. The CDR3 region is CASSSTTTGNEQFF. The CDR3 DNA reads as TGTGCCAGTAGTTCTACCACGACGGGCAATGAGCAGTTCTTC.

DNA of the CDR3: TGTGCCAGCAGCAAAGCAGGCGGACAGGTATTTCCCGGGGAGCTGTTTTTT. This encodes CASSKAGGQVFPGELFF. This chain links TRBV21-1 with TRBJ2-2; the tabulated D call, TRBD1, remains unverified against the DNA. TRBV21-1 is a pseudogene. The CDR3 consists of 17 residues.

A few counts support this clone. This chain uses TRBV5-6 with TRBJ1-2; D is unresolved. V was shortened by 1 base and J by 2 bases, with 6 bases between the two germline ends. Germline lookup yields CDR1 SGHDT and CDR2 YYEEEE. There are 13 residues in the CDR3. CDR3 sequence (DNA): TGTGCCAGCAGCTTGCACACGAACTATGGCTACACCTTC. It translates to CASSLHTNYGYTF.

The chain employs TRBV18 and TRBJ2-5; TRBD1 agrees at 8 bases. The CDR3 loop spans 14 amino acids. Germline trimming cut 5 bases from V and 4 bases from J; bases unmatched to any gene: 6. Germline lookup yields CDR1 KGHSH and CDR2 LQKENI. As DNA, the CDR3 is TGTGCCAGCTCAACAGGACAGGGTAGAGAGACCCAGTACTTC. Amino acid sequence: CASSTGQGRETQYF. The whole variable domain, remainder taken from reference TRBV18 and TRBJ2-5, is NAGVMQNPRHLVRRRGQEARLRCSPMKGHSHVYWYRQLPEEGLKFMVYLQKENIIDESGMPKERFSAEFPKEGPSILRIQQVVRGDSAAYFCASSTGQGRETQYFGPGTRLLVL.

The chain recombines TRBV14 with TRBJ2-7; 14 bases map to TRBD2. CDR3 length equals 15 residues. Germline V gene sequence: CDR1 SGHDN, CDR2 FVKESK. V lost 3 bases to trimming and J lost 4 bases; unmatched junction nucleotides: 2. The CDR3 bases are TGTGCCAGCAGCCACGGGACTAGCGGGAGTTACGAGCAGTACTTC. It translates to CASSHGTSGSYEQYF. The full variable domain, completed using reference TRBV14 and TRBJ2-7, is EAGVTQFPSHSVIEKGQTVTLRCDPISGHDNLYWYRRVMGKEIKFLLHFVKESKQDESGMPNNRFLAERTGGTYSTLKVQPAELEDSGVYFCASSHGTSGSYEQYFGPGTRLTVT.

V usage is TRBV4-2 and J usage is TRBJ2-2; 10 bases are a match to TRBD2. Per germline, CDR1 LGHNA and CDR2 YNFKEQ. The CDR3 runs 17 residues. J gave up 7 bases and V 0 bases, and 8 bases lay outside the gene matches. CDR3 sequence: CASSQEAAGGPIGELFF. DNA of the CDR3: TGTGCCAGCAGCCAAGAGGCAGCGGGAGGGCCTATCGGGGAGCTGTTTTTT.

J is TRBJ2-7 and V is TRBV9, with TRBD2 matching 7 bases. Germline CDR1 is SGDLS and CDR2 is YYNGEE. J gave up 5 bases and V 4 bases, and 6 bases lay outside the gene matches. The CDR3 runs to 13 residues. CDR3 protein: CASSPRGGHEQYF. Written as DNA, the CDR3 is TGTGCCAGCAGCCCCCGGGGAGGGCACGAGCAGTACTTC.

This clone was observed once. The CDR3 loop reads CASSLGPGTGETQYF. CDR3 DNA: TGTGCCAGCAGCTTAGGCCCCGGGACAGGAGAGACCCAGTACTTC. The chain uses TRBV11-2 and TRBJ2-5; 8 positions agree with TRBD1. Trimming at V came to 1 base and at J to 4 bases, leaving 5 bases not matched to a gene. The CDR3 contains 15 residues. Per the germline V gene, CDR1 is SGHAT and CDR2 is FQNNGV.

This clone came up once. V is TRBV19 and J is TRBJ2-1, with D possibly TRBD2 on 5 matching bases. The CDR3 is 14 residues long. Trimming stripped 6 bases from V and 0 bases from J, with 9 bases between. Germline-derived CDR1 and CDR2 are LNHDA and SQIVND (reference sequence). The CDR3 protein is CASRAGSSYNEQFF. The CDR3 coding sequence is TGTGCCAGTAGAGCTGGGAGCTCCTACAATGAGCAGTTCTTC.

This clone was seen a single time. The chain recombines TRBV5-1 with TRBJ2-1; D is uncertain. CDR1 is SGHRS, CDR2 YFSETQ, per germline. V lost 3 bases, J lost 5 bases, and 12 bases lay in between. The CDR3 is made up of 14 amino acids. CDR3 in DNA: TGCGCCAGCAGCTGGGTGGGCCCAAACAATGAGCAGTTCTTC. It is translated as CASSWVGPNNEQFF.